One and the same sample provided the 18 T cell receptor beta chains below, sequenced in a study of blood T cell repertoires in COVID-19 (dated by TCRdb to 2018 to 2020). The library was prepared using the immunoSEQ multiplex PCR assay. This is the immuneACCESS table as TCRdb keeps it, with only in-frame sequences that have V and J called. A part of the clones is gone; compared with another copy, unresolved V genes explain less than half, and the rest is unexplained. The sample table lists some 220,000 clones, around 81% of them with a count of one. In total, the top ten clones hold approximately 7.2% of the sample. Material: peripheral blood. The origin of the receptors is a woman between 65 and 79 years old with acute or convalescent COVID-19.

The CDR3 loop is CASKQGDRYEQFF. The DNA of the CDR3 is TGTGCCAGCAAACAGGGGGACAGGTATGAGCAGTTCTTC. J is TRBJ2-1 and V is TRBV6-5; TRBD1 agrees at 8 bases. The CDR3 sequence is 13 residues long. Germline CDR1 and CDR2: MNHEY and SVGAGI. After removal of 7 bases from V and 8 bases from J, the junction contained 7 bases not matched to a gene.

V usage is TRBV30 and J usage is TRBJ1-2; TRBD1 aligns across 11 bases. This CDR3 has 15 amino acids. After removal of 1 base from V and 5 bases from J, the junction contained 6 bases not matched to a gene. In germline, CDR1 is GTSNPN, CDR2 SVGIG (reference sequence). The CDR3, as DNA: TGTGCCTGGAGTGCTTGGGACAGGGGGGGGTATGGCTACACCTTC. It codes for CAWSAWDRGGYGYTF. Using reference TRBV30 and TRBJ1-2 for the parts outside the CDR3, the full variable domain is SQTIHQWPATLVQPVGSPLSLECTVEGTSNPNLYWYRQAAGRGLQLLFYSVGIGQISSEVPQNLSASRPQDRQFILSSKKLLLSDSGFYLCAWSAWDRGGYGYTFGSGTRLTVV.

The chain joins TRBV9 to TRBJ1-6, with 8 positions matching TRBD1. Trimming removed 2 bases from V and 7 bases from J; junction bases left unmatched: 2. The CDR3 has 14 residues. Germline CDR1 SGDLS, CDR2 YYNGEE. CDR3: CASSVTGANSPLHF. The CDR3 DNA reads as TGTGCCAGCAGCGTGACAGGGGCAAATTCACCCCTCCACTTT.

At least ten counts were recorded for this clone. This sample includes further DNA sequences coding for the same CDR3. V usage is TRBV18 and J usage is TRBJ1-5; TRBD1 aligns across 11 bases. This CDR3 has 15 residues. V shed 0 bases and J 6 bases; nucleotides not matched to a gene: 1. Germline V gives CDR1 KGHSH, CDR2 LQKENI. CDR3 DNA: TGTGCCAGCTCACCACCGGGACAGGGGGGTCAGCCCCAGCATTTT. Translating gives CASSPPGQGGQPQHF.

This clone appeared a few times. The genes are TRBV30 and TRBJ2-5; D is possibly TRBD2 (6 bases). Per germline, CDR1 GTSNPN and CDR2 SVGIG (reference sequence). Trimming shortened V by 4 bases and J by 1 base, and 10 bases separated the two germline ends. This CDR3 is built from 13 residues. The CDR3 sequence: CAWTRDFQETQYF. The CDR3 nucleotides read TGTGCCTGGACGAGGGACTTCCAAGAGACCCAGTACTTC.

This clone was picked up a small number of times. The CDR3 loop reads CASSEGGRRTGLTEAFF. The CDR3 DNA reads TGTGCCAGCAGTGAAGGGGGGCGCAGGACCGGGCTCACTGAAGCTTTCTTT. The V and J genes are TRBV6-1 and TRBJ1-1, with D perhaps TRBD1 (6 bases). Germline CDR1 and CDR2: MNHNS and SASEGT. The CDR3 runs to 17 residues. Trimming took off 1 base at V and 4 bases at J, with 19 bases between the two ends.

The CDR3 bases are TGTGCCAGCAGCCTAAAAGCCGGGACAGGGGGCCAAGAGACCCAGTACTTC. Protein sequence: CASSLKAGTGGQETQYF. The chain recombines TRBV5-4 with TRBJ2-5; 11 bases are a match to TRBD1. CDR3 length equals 17 residues. Unmatched junction bases numbered 9, after V lost 4 bases and J lost 1 base. Per germline, CDR1 SGHNT and CDR2 YYREEE (reference sequence).

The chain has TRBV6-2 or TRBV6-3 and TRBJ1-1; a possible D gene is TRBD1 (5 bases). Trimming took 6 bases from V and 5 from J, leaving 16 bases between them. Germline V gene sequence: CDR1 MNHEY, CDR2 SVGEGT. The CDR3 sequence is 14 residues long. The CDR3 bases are TGTGCCAGCAGCAACAGGTGGATGGGTACTGAAGCTTTCTTT. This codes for CASSNRWMGTEAFF.

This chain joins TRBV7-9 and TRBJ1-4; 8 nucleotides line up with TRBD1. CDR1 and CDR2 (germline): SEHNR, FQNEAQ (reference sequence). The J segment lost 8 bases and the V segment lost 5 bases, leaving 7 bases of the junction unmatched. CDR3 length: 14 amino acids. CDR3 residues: CASSLGQGGEKLFF. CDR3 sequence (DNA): TGTGCCAGCAGCCTCGGACAGGGCGGAGAAAAACTGTTTTTT.

CDR3 region: CASSLGGGGPLNEQFF. Here the CDR3 DNA reads TGCGCCAGCAGCTTGGGAGGCGGGGGGCCCCTCAATGAGCAGTTCTTC. This chain links TRBV5-1 with TRBJ2-1; 8 nucleotides align to TRBD2. This CDR3 contains 16 residues. Per germline, CDR1 SGHRS and CDR2 YFSETQ. V trimming: 0 bases; J trimming: 6 bases; junction bases outside the gene matches: 8.

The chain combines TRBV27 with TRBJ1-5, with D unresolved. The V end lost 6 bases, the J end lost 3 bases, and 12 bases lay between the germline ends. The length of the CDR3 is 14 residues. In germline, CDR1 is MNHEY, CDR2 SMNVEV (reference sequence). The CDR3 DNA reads TGTGCCAGCAGCTTGGGTATAGCCAATCAGCCCCAGCATTTT. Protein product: CASSLGIANQPQHF.

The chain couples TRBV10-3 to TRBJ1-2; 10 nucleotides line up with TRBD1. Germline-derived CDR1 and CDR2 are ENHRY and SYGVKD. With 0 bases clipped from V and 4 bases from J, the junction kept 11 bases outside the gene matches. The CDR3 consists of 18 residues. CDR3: CAISESRDRGPSFYGYTF. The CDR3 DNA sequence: TGTGCCATCAGTGAGTCCAGGGACAGGGGTCCCTCCTTCTATGGCTACACCTTC.

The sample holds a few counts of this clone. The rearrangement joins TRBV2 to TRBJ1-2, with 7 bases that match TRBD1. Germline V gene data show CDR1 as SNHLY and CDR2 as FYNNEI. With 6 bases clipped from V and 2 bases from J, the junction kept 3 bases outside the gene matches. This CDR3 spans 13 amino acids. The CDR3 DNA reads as TGTGCCAGCAGCAGCAGGGGGAACTATGGCTACACCTTC. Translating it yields CASSSRGNYGYTF.

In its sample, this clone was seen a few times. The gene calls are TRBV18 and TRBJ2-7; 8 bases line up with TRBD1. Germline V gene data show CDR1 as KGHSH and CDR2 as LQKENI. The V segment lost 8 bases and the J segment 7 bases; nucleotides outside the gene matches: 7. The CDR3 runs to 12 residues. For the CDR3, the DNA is TGTGCCAGCACCCGGGACAGGTCTGAGCAGTACTTC. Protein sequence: CASTRDRSEQYF.

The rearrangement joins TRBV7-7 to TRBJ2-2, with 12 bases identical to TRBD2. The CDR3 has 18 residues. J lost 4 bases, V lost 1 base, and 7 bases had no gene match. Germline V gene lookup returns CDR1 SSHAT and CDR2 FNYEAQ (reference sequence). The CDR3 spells CASSLGLAGGPGTGELFF. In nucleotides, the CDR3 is TGTGCCAGCAGCTTAGGCCTAGCGGGGGGGCCGGGCACCGGGGAGCTGTTTTTT.

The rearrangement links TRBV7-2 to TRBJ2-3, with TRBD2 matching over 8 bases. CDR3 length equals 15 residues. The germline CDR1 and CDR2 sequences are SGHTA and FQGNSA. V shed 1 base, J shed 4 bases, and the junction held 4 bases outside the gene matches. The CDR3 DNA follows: TGTGCCAGCAGCTTAGACGGGGGGGTTGCAGATACGCAGTATTTT. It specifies CASSLDGGVADTQYF.

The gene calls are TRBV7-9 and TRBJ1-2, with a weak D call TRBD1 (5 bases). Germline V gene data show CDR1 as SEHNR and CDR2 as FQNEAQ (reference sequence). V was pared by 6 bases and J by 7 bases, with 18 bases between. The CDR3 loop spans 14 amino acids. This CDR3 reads CASSPAGVGSGYTF. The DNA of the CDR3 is TGTGCCAGCAGTCCCGCGGGGGTTGGGTCTGGCTACACCTTC.

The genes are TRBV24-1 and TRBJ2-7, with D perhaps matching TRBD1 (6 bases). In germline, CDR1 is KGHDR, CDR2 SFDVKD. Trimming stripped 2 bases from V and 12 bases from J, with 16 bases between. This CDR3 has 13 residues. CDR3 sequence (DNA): TGTGCCACCAGTGATTCCCACAGGGTTAAATGGTACGTC. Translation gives CATSDSHRVKWYV.